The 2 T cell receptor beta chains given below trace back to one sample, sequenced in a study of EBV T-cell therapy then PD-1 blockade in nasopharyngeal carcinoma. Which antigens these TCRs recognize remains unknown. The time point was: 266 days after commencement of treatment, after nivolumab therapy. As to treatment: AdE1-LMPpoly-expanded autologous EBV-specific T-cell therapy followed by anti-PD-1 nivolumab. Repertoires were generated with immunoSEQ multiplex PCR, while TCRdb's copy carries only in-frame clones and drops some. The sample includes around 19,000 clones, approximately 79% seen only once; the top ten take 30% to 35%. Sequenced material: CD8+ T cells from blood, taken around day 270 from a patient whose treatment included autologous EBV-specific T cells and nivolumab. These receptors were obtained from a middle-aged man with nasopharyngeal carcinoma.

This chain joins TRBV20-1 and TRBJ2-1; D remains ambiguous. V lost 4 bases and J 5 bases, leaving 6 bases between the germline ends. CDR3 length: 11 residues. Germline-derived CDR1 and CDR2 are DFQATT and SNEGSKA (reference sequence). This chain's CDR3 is CSANVHNEQFF. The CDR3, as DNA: TGCAGTGCTAACGTCCACAATGAGCAGTTCTTC.

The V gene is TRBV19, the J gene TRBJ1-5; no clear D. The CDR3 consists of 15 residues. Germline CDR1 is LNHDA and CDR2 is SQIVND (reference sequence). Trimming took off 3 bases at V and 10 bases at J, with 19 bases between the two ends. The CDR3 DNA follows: TGTGCCAGTAGTATCACCGGGGAAGGGTTTTTTCCCCAGCATTTT. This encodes CASSITGEGFFPQHF.